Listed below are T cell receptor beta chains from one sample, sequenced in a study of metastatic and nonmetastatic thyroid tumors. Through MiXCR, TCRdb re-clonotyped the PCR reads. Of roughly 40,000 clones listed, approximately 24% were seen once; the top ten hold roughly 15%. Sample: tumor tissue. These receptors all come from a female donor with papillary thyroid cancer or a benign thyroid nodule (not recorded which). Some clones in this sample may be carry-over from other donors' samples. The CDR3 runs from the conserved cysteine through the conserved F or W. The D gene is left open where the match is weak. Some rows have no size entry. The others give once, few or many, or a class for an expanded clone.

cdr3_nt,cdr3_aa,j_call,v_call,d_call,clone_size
TGTGCCAGCAGTTTAATGTCCAGGGGGCCGTACTTC,CASSLMSRGPYF,TRBJ2-5,TRBV28,TRBD1,medium-sized
TGCAGTGCGAGAACTAGCGGGATAGGCTACAATGAGCAGTTCTTC,CSARTSGIGYNEQFF,TRBJ2-1,TRBV20-1,TRBD2,.
TGTGCCAGCAGTACACTAGCGGGAGCCTTCGGCGAGCAGTACTTC,CASSTLAGAFGEQYF,TRBJ2-7,TRBV28,TRBD2,.
TGTGCCAGCAGTTCAGGGACTGGAGCTTTCTTT,CASSSGTGAFF,TRBJ1-1,TRBV28,.,.
TGTGCCAGCAGTGAGGGACAGGGGGCTGAAAAACTGTTTTTT,CASSEGQGAEKLFF,TRBJ1-4,TRBV6-1,TRBD1,many
TGTGCCAGCAGCCAAGATGCTGGGGCCTACGAGCAGTACTTC,CASSQDAGAYEQYF,TRBJ2-7,TRBV3-1,.,medium-sized
TGTGCCAGTAGTATGGGAGTAGCGGGGAATTTGAATGAGCAGTTCTTC,CASSMGVAGNLNEQFF,TRBJ2-1,TRBV19,TRBD2,.
TGTGCCAGCAGCGCTTACCGGGGGGAAGATACGCAGTATTTT,CASSAYRGEDTQYF,TRBJ2-3,TRBV7-9,TRBD2,.
TGCGCCAGCACCCCCGGAGGGACCCAAAAAGCTTTCTTT,CASTPGGTQKAFF,TRBJ1-1,TRBV10-1,.,many
TGCAGTGCTAGATCCGGGACAGGGCTTCAGCCCCAGCATTTT,CSARSGTGLQPQHF,TRBJ1-5,TRBV20-1,TRBD1,many
TGTGCCAGCAGTCCAGGCTCTAGTGGGTTTATCGAGACCCAGTACTTC,CASSPGSSGFIETQYF,TRBJ2-5,TRBV28,.,.
TGTGCCAGTAGTATCGGTCATAGTGGAACAGCCGACTATGCAACTAATGAAAAACTGTTTTTT,CASSIGHSGTADYATNEKLFF,TRBJ1-4,TRBV19,.,many
TGTGCCTGGAGTGTTAGTGACTTCGCAGATACGCAGTATTTT,CAWSVSDFADTQYF,TRBJ2-3,TRBV30,.,many
TGCAGTGCTAGGAGTGTCACAGGGGGCTTCGGGGAGCTGTTTTTT,CSARSVTGGFGELFF,TRBJ2-2,TRBV20-1,TRBD1,many
TGTGCCAGCAGTTCCAACTACGAGCAGTACTTC,CASSSNYEQYF,TRBJ2-7,TRBV6-9,.,few
TGTGCCAGCAGTTTAGGAGGCGAGCAGTACTTC,CASSLGGEQYF,TRBJ2-7,TRBV27,.,.
TGTGCCAGCACCTTGGGGGGGGGAGCCGGGGAGCTGTTTTTT,CASTLGGGAGELFF,TRBJ2-2,TRBV12-3/TRBV12-4,TRBD2,.
TGCAGTGCTAGTAGTAGCGGGTGGGATACGCAGTATTTT,CSASSSGWDTQYF,TRBJ2-3,TRBV20-1,TRBD2,.
TGTGCCAGTAGTATGGGCACCTCCGCCGAGCAGTACTTC,CASSMGTSAEQYF,TRBJ2-7,TRBV19,.,.
TGCGCCAGTTCAGGGACAGGGGGCAGGAATGAGCAGTTCTTC,CASSGTGGRNEQFF,TRBJ2-1,TRBV10-1,TRBD1,.
TGTGCCAGCAGCTTAAGCCAGCGGGCCTCCTACGAGCAGTACTTC,CASSLSQRASYEQYF,TRBJ2-7,TRBV7-3,.,few
TGCAGTGCATTTGGCGGGCTCGGATCGGAGACCCAGTACTTC,CSAFGGLGSETQYF,TRBJ2-5,TRBV20-1,.,many
TGCAGTGCTAGAGATTGGACAGACTATAGCTCCTACAATGAGCAGTTCTTC,CSARDWTDYSSYNEQFF,TRBJ2-1,TRBV20-1,.,.
TGTGCCACCCGCGGGACAGGGATGTACGAGCAGTACTTC,CATRGTGMYEQYF,TRBJ2-7,TRBV15,TRBD1,few
TGTGCCAGCAGTGAATGGCGGAACCAGGAGACCCAGTACTTC,CASSEWRNQETQYF,TRBJ2-5,TRBV6-1,.,few
TGCAGTGCTAGGGCAGGGAATAATTCACCCCTCCACTTT,CSARAGNNSPLHF,TRBJ1-6,TRBV20-1,.,.
TGTGCCAGCAGTGAAGGGACAGCCAATCAGCCCCAGCATTTT,CASSEGTANQPQHF,TRBJ1-5,TRBV2,.,few
TGCAGTGCTAACGAACTAGAACTATACGAGCAGTACTTC,CSANELELYEQYF,TRBJ2-7,TRBV20-1,.,many
TGTGCCAGCAGTCTTCGGTCTAATTCACCCCTCCACTTT,CASSLRSNSPLHF,TRBJ1-6,TRBV12-3/TRBV12-4,.,.
TGTGCCAGTAGCCAGGGACTAGCGGATTACGAGCAGTACTTC,CASSQGLADYEQYF,TRBJ2-7,TRBV19,TRBD2,few
TGTGCCAGCAGTCTCCGGGACGGCTATGGCTACACCTTC,CASSLRDGYGYTF,TRBJ1-2,TRBV9,.,.
TGTGCCACCGCGGGGGGTTTCGCGAACACCGGGGAGCTGTTTTTT,CATAGGFANTGELFF,TRBJ2-2,TRBV24-1,TRBD2,many
TGTGCCAGCAGTTACGGAGCGGGATCGTACAATGAGCAGTTCTTC,CASSYGAGSYNEQFF,TRBJ2-1,TRBV6-5,TRBD2,few
TGTGCCAGCAGCGGCAGGCCAGCGGGGGGGCCGGACACCGGGGAGCTGTTTTTT,CASSGRPAGGPDTGELFF,TRBJ2-2,TRBV7-2,TRBD2,many
TGCGCCAGCAGCTTGACCGGGACAGCAACTAATGAAAAACTGTTTTTT,CASSLTGTATNEKLFF,TRBJ1-4,TRBV5-1,TRBD1,many
TGTGCCAGCAGCTTGGATAGTGGGATGGCCGAGCAGTACTTC,CASSLDSGMAEQYF,TRBJ2-7,TRBV5-4,.,.
TGTGCCAGCAGCTTAGAATCTGGCGGGCAGCTGATCTACGAGCAGTACTTC,CASSLESGGQLIYEQYF,TRBJ2-7,TRBV7-8,.,.